One sample yielded the 30 T cell receptor beta chains listed below, sequenced in a study of cytomegalovirus exposure and HLA in healthy donors. 13 Jbeta primers and 60 Vbeta primers were used for the PCR. The table came from immunoSEQ multiplex PCR; TCRdb's copy has only in-frame clones and leaves some out. The table includes about 230,000 clones, 82% detected once. Material for sequencing was PBMCs. Receptors were obtained from a woman aged 40 to 50 in good health and CMV-seronegative.

The chain links TRBV20-1 to TRBJ2-1; D uncertain. V lost 4 bases and J lost 4, with 5 bases in between. Germline V gives CDR1 DFQATT, CDR2 SNEGSKA (reference sequence). The CDR3 covers 11 residues. The CDR3 DNA sequence: TGCAGTGCTACCAGTTACAATGAGCAGTTCTTC. Amino acids: CSATSYNEQFF.

The CDR3 region is CASSLRAGRETQYF. The DNA for the CDR3 is TGTGCCAGCAGCTTGAGGGCGGGGCGAGAGACCCAGTACTTC. This rearrangement joins TRBV5-6 to TRBJ2-5; TRBD2 is a possible D gene (6 bases). This CDR3 has 14 amino acids. Trimming took 1 base from V and 4 from J, leaving 11 bases between them. Looked up from germline, CDR1 is SGHDT and CDR2 is YYEEEE. Full variable domain (outside the CDR3, taken from reference TRBV5-6 and TRBJ2-5): DAGVTQSPTHLIKTRGQQVTLRCSPKSGHDTVSWYQQALGQGPQFIFQYYEEEERQRGNFPDRFSGHQFPNYSSELNVNALLLGDSALYLCASSLRAGRETQYFGPGTRLLVL.

This clone was seen once. The chain has TRBV4-2 and TRBJ1-2, with TRBD1 matching over 10 bases. Germline-derived CDR1 and CDR2 are LGHNA and YNFKEQ. The CDR3 is 15 residues long. The V segment lost 4 bases and the J segment 4 bases; nucleotides outside the gene matches: 6. The CDR3 here is CASSRPGQGTYGYTF. CDR3 coding DNA: TGTGCCAGCAGCCGCCCGGGACAGGGGACCTATGGCTACACCTTC.

The rearrangement joins TRBV5-1 to TRBJ2-7; 7 nucleotides agree with TRBD2. This CDR3 region has 14 residues. V lost 4 bases to trimming and J lost 1 base; unmatched junction nucleotides: 5. Germline CDR1 and CDR2: SGHRS and YFSETQ. The CDR3 protein is CASSPSGLSYEQYF. The CDR3 DNA reads as TGCGCCAGCAGCCCTAGCGGCCTATCCTACGAGCAGTACTTC.

V is TRBV7-6 and J is TRBJ2-7; possibly TRBD2 for D (5 bases). V shed 5 bases and J shed 3 bases, with 20 bases lying between them. Germline CDR1 reads SGHVS; CDR2 reads FNYEAQ. CDR3 length: 16 amino acids. The CDR3: CASSQAPGNQFYEQYF. In DNA form, the CDR3 reads TGTGCCAGCAGCCAAGCCCCCGGGAACCAATTCTACGAGCAGTACTTC.

This sequence joins TRBV2 and TRBJ2-5; weak D call: TRBD1 (6 bases). The CDR3 is 15 amino acids. Per the germline V gene, CDR1 is SNHLY and CDR2 is FYNNEI. Trimming stripped 1 base from V and 3 bases from J, with 12 bases between. Here the CDR3 reads CASSEDPGDKETQYF. CDR3 in DNA: TGTGCCAGCAGTGAAGATCCAGGGGATAAAGAGACCCAGTACTTC.

On this clone itself: Other DNA sequences in the sample encode the same CDR3. The J gene is TRBJ2-1, the V gene TRBV5-1; 9 nucleotides align to TRBD2. The CDR3 contains 14 residues. The trim removed 0 bases at V and 7 bases at J, leaving 2 bases unmatched. Germline lookup yields CDR1 SGHRS and CDR2 YFSETQ. CDR3: CASSLASGGNEQFF. CDR3 DNA sequence: TGCGCCAGCAGCTTGGCGAGCGGGGGGAATGAGCAGTTCTTC.

This chain joins TRBV7-8 and TRBJ2-2, with TRBD2 identical over 8 bases. Germline assignment: CDR1 SGHVS and CDR2 FQNEAQ. J was trimmed by 3 bases and V by 5 bases; bases with no gene match: 11. CDR3 length equals 17 residues. The CDR3 bases are TGTGCCAGCAGCCGATCTTCACGGGGGGGAGACACCGGGGAGCTGTTTTTT. This gives the protein CASSRSSRGGDTGELFF.

The chain has TRBV9 and TRBJ1-2; D possibly corresponds to TRBD1 (6 bases). Germline loops: CDR1 SGDLS, CDR2 YYNGEE. The CDR3 totals 15 residues. V dropped 0 bases and J dropped 3 bases, with 12 bases sitting between them. In DNA form, the CDR3 reads TGTGCCAGCAGCGTAGGCGGGGGGCCGGACTATGGCTACACCTTC. Protein: CASSVGGGPDYGYTF.

The V gene is TRBV30, the J gene TRBJ2-1; TRBD2 might be the D (5 bases). This CDR3 has 13 residues. The ends were cut back, 5 bases at V and 6 bases at J, with 14 bases in the middle. Germline V gene sequence: CDR1 GTSNPN, CDR2 SVGIG (reference sequence). Written as DNA, the CDR3 is TGTGCCTGGGATACGAGGGCGGGCAATGAGCAGTTCTTC. Translated: CAWDTRAGNEQFF.

V gene TRBV2 combines with J gene TRBJ1-6, with a possible D match to TRBD1 (5 bases). CDR3 length: 16 residues. Germline V gene sequence: CDR1 SNHLY, CDR2 FYNNEI. Trimming stripped 3 bases from V and 6 bases from J, with 15 bases between. In DNA form, the CDR3 reads TGTGCCAGCAGTGACTGGGGGGGGGTTACTAATTCACCCCTCCACTTT. Its translation is CASSDWGGVTNSPLHF. Full variable domain (remainder filled in from reference TRBV2 and TRBJ1-6): EPEVTQTPSHQVTQMGQEVILRCVPISNHLYFYWYRQILGQKVEFLVSFYNNEISEKSEIFDDQFSVERPDGSNFTLKIRSTKLEDSAMYFCASSDWGGVTNSPLHFGNGTRLTVT.

This clone showed up just once. The rearrangement joins TRBV28 to TRBJ2-7; D ambiguous. Germline V gene data show CDR1 as MDHEN and CDR2 as SYDVKM. The V end lost 8 bases, the J end lost 2 bases, and 16 bases lay between the germline ends. The CDR3 is made up of 14 amino acids. DNA of the CDR3: TGTGCCAGCGCCCCTCCAGGTATGACCTACGAGCAGTACTTC. Translation: CASAPPGMTYEQYF.

The rearrangement links TRBV6-5 to TRBJ2-7, with 7 bases matching TRBD1. CDR3 size: 13 residues. The junction had 3 bases not matched to a gene; V was cut back by 6 bases and J by 1 base. CDR1 and CDR2 from the germline V gene are MNHEY and SVGAGI. CDR3 sequence: CASRGTASYEQYF. The CDR3 DNA reads as TGTGCCAGCAGAGGGACAGCTTCCTACGAGCAGTACTTC.

The chain links TRBV9 to TRBJ2-7; 10 bases agree with TRBD1. Germline CDR1 reads SGDLS; CDR2 reads YYNGEE. The CDR3 is 15 amino acids. J was trimmed by 3 bases and V by 3 bases; bases with no gene match: 6. The chain's CDR3 is CASSATGTGVYEQYF. The CDR3 bases are TGTGCCAGCAGCGCAACCGGGACAGGGGTCTACGAGCAGTACTTC.

The count of this clone is one. The J gene is TRBJ1-2, the V gene TRBV28; TRBD1 matches at 8 bases. Trimming at V came to 3 bases and at J to 5 bases, leaving 5 bases not matched to a gene. Germline CDR1 MDHEN, CDR2 SYDVKM. The length of the CDR3 is 14 residues. This CDR3 reads CASSFTRTGYGYTF. The CDR3, as DNA: TGTGCCAGCAGTTTCACCCGGACAGGGTATGGCTACACCTTC.

This sequence joins TRBV19 and TRBJ1-1; the D gene is possibly TRBD1 (6 bases). Germline CDR1 LNHDA, CDR2 SQIVND (reference sequence). There are 13 residues in the CDR3. Trimming left V 6 bases short and J 0 bases short, with 8 bases between. The CDR3 spells CASRDRLNTEAFF. In nucleotides, the CDR3 is TGTGCCAGTAGGGACAGATTGAACACTGAAGCTTTCTTT.

This chain joins TRBV9 and TRBJ1-2; D is ambiguous. Germline lookup yields CDR1 SGDLS and CDR2 YYNGEE. The CDR3 length is 11 residues. Trimming pared 3 bases from V and 6 bases from J, leaving 6 bases between. For the CDR3, the DNA is TGTGCCAGCAGCGAGAGGGATGGCTACACCTTC. Residues: CASSERDGYTF.

This chain connects TRBV2 to TRBJ2-6; 7 bases fit TRBD2. The CDR3 length is 15 residues. Looked up from germline, CDR1 is SNHLY and CDR2 is FYNNEI. With V trimmed by 7 bases and J by 4 bases, 7 bases remained unmatched. CDR3 sequence reads: CASTGRVVGANVLTF. The CDR3 DNA sequence: TGTGCCAGCACAGGGAGGGTAGTCGGGGCCAACGTCCTGACTTTC.

The rearrangement uses TRBV7-3 and TRBJ2-1; D is possibly TRBD1 (6 bases). This CDR3 has 13 amino acids. Trimming cost V 4 bases and J 3 bases, with 7 bases left between them. Germline loops: CDR1 SGHTA, CDR2 FQGTGA. This CDR3 reads CASSSDSYNEQFF. In DNA form, the CDR3 reads TGTGCCAGCAGCTCGGACAGCTACAATGAGCAGTTCTTC.

The count of this clone is one. The chain has TRBV11-3 and TRBJ1-3, with 7 bases that match TRBD1. Germline assignment: CDR1 SGHNT and CDR2 YENEEA. The CDR3 runs 16 residues. V was pared by 4 bases and J by 1 base, with 7 bases of the junction left unmatched. The CDR3, as DNA: TGTGCCAGCAGCTGTACAGGGGTAGGATCTGGAAACACCATATATTTT. Translating it yields CASSCTGVGSGNTIYF.

The sample holds one count of this clone. The chain links TRBV5-6 to TRBJ2-4; D might be TRBD2 (5 bases). Germline CDR1 is SGHDT and CDR2 is YYEEEE. The CDR3 runs to 16 residues. The V and J ends lost 0 bases and 3 bases respectively, with 13 bases between them. CDR3 residues: CASSLGTSGGKNIQYF. CDR3 nucleotides: TGTGCCAGCAGCTTGGGGACGAGTGGAGGCAAAAACATTCAGTACTTC.

The V and J genes are TRBV14 and TRBJ2-7; a weak D match, TRBD2 (5 bases). The ends were cut back, 4 bases at V and 0 bases at J, with 10 bases in the middle. Germline V CDR1 and CDR2: SGHDN, FVKESK. CDR3 length equals 14 residues. DNA of the CDR3: TGTGCCAGCAGCCTCTCCGAGGGCTCCTACGAGCAGTACTTC. It encodes CASSLSEGSYEQYF.

This chain joins TRBV5-1 and TRBJ1-2, with D hard to call. Trimming stripped 4 bases from V and 0 bases from J, with 10 bases between. Per the germline V gene, CDR1 is SGHRS and CDR2 is YFSETQ. This CDR3 spans 14 amino acids. The CDR3 region is CASSPLLANYGYTF. CDR3 coding DNA: TGCGCCAGCAGCCCCCTCTTAGCTAACTATGGCTACACCTTC.

This chain uses TRBV7-6 with TRBJ2-5; D call uncertain. CDR3 length: 13 amino acids. The germline V and J ends were trimmed by 3 bases and 4 bases, with 9 bases remaining between them. Germline V gene data show CDR1 as SGHVS and CDR2 as FNYEAQ. As DNA, the CDR3 is TGTGCCAGCAGCTTCCCGGAGTTAGAGACCCAGTACTTC. It codes for CASSFPELETQYF.

The V gene is TRBV6-5, the J gene TRBJ2-7; maybe TRBD1 (5 bases). The CDR3 runs to 13 residues. The V gene lost 5 bases and the J gene lost 6 bases, with 14 bases spanning the gap. CDR1 MNHEY and CDR2 SVGAGI come from the germline V gene. CDR3 DNA: TGTGCCAGCAGTCCTGCAGGGTGGGTCGAGCAGTACTTC. Translating it yields CASSPAGWVEQYF.

For this clone: A junction boundary mismatches the germline segment, possibly from a read error. CDR3 DNA sequence: TGTGCCACCAGTTCTGACAGACGCACCGGGGAGCTGTTTTTT. As protein: CATSSDRRTGELFF. The chain employs TRBV2 and TRBJ2-2; possibly TRBD1 for D (5 bases). The CDR3 covers 14 residues. The germline gives CDR1 SNHLY, CDR2 FYNNEI.

The chain combines TRBV5-1 with TRBJ2-6, with D possibly being TRBD1 (5 bases). The germline V and J ends were trimmed by 6 bases and 4 bases, with 11 bases remaining between them. Germline V CDR1 and CDR2: SGHRS, YFSETQ. The CDR3 has 14 amino acids. The CDR3 loop reads CASIDSSGANVLTF. Written as DNA, the CDR3 is TGCGCCAGCATCGACAGTTCGGGGGCCAACGTCCTGACTTTC.

The gene calls are TRBV7-9 and TRBJ1-1; no clear D. Germline CDR1 reads SEHNR; CDR2 reads FQNEAQ (reference sequence). V shed 4 bases and J shed 0 bases, with 9 bases lying between them. The CDR3 covers 14 residues. CDR3 sequence: CASSSLLLNTEAFF. DNA for the CDR3: TGTGCCAGCAGCTCCCTGCTATTGAACACTGAAGCTTTCTTT. The full variable domain, in which reference TRBV7-9 and TRBJ1-1 provide the parts outside the CDR3, is DTGVSQNPRHKITKRGQNVTFRCDPISEHNRLYWYRQTLGQGPEFLTYFQNEAQLEKSRLLSDRFSAERPKGSFSTLEIQRTEQGDSAMYLCASSSLLLNTEAFFGQGTRLTVV.

As regards this clone: A junction boundary mismatches the germline segment, possibly from a read error. Within the sample, other DNA sequences also encode this same CDR3. The chain carries TRBV5-1 and TRBJ1-4; TRBD1 aligns across 8 bases. This CDR3 region has 14 residues. Germline values: CDR1 SGHRS, CDR2 YFSETQ. The CDR3 DNA follows: TGCGCCAGCAGCCGCGACAGGGGCAATGAAAAGCTGTTTTTT. Translation: CASSRDRGNEKLFF.

CDR3 in amino acids: CASSPRDSWEETQYF. For the CDR3, the DNA is TGTGCCAGCAGCCCGCGGGACTCATGGGAAGAGACCCAGTACTTC. The chain joins TRBV7-2 to TRBJ2-5, with D maybe TRBD2 (6 bases). The CDR3 consists of 15 residues. Deletions cut 5 bases from V and 3 bases from J, with 16 bases between. Germline V lookup: CDR1 SGHTA, CDR2 FQGNSA.